This record covers a single T cell receptor (beta chain). The antigen is undetermined. The data were taken from a study of cytomegalovirus exposure and HLA in healthy donors. Study-wide results and limits: In vitro work confirmed that three CMV-associated chains recognize CMV antigens.

Method: immunoSEQ multiplex PCR; TCRdb's copy keeps in-frame clones and lacks some. There are over 200,000 clones in the sample; less than 95% occur only once, and approximately 3.1% lies in the top ten. Trimming at V came to 3 bases and at J to 1 base, leaving 8 bases not matched to a gene. Looked up from germline, CDR1 is SGHRS and CDR2 is YFSETQ. The length of the CDR3 is 16 residues. Sequencing was done on a sample of PBMCs. The receptor's source is a woman aged 30 to 39 in good health and CMV-seronegative. This chain joins TRBV5-1 and TRBJ2-3, with TRBD2 matching 7 bases. CDR3 in DNA: TGCGCCAGCAGCTATTCTAGCGGATACCGCACAGATACGCAGTATTTT. It is translated as CASSYSSGYRTDTQYF.